This T cell receptor (beta chain) comes out of a study of shared clonotypes between healthy human individuals. The wider study: There were three CD4 naive, three CD4 memory, two CD8 naive and one CD8 memory plates per donor.

Naive CD8 cells lacked CD45RO, underwent positive selection for CCR7 and left out terminally differentiated effector memory CD45RA+ cells. CDR3 length: 13 residues. With 8 bases clipped from V and 2 bases from J, the junction kept 8 bases outside the gene matches. In germline, CDR1 is GTSNPN, CDR2 SVGIG (reference sequence). Methods used by the authors: Filtering differed since immunoSEQ provided only junctions, with no quality scores. Sequencing was performed with immunoSEQ multiplex PCR; in TCRdb, only in-frame clones are kept and a portion is missing. The D gene and trimming were derived from the DNA, and the V and J assignments and clone size from that table. The table has roughly 770,000 clones, about 97% seen once.

V and J are TRBV30 and TRBJ2-5; 7 bases agree with TRBD2. The sequenced sample was naive CD8+ T cells sorted from blood. This receptor was taken from a man aged 25-45 years in good health. The CDR3 coding sequence is TGTGCCACCGAGGCGGGAGAGCAAGAGACCCAGTACTTC. It yields the protein CATEAGEQETQYF.